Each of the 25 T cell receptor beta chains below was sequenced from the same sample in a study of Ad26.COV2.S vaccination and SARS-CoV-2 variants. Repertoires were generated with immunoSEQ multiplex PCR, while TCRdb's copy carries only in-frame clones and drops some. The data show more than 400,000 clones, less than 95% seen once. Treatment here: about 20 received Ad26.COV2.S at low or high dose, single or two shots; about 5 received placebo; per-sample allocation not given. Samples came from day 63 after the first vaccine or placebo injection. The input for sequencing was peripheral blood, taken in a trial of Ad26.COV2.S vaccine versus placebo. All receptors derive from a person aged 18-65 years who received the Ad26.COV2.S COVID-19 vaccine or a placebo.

The CDR3: CASSLGTGGAFGTQYF. CDR3 nucleotide sequence: TGTGCCAGCAGCTTAGGGACAGGGGGCGCATTTGGTACGCAGTATTTT. V gene TRBV7-9 combines with J gene TRBJ2-3; 11 bases match TRBD1. Germline V gives CDR1 SEHNR, CDR2 FQNEAQ (reference sequence). The V gene end was trimmed by 1 base and the J gene end by 8 bases; junction bases not matched to a gene: 8. The CDR3 is 16 amino acids.

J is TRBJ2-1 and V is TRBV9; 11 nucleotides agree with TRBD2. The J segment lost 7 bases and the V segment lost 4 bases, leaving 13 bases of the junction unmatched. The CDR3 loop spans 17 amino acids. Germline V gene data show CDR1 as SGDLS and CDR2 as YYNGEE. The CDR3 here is CASSPRTSGSGWNEQFF. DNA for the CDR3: TGTGCCAGCAGCCCTCGGACTAGCGGGTCGGGTTGGAATGAGCAGTTCTTC.

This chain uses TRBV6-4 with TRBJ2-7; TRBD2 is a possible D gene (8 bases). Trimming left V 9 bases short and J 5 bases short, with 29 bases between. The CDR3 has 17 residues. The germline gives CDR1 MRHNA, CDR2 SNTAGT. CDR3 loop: CARRGLGVAGWIDEQYF. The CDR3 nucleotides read TGTGCCAGAAGGGGGCTGGGGGTAGCGGGATGGATAGACGAGCAGTACTTC.

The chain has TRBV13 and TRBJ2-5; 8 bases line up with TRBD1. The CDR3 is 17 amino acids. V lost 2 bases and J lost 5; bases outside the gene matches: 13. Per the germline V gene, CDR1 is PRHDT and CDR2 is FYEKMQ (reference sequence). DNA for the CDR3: TGTGCCAGCAGCTTATCCGGACAGGGCCTTACGGGGGAGACCCAGTACTTC. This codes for CASSLSGQGLTGETQYF.

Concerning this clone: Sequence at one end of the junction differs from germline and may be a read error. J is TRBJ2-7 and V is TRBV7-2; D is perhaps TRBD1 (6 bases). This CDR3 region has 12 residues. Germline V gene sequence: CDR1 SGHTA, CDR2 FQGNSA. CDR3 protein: CASTLQGYEQYF. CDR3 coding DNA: TGTGCCAGCACCTTACAGGGTTACGAGCAGTACTTC.

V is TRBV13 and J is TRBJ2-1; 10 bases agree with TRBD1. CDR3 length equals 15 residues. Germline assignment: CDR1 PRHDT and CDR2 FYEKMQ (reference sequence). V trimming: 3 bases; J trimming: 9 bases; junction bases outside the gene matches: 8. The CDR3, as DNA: TGTGCCAGCAGCTTCCCCGGGACAGGGGCGGTTGAGCAGTTCTTC. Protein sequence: CASSFPGTGAVEQFF.

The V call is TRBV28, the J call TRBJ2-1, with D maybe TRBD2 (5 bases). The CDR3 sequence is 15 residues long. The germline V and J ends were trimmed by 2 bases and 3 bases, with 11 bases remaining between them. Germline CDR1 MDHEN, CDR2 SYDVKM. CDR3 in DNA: TGTGCCAGCAGTTTACTCGGAAGCGGCTACAATGAGCAGTTCTTC. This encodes CASSLLGSGYNEQFF. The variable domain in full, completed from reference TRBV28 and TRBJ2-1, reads DVKVTQSSRYLVKRTGEKVFLECVQDMDHENMFWYRQDPGLGLRLIYFSYDVKMKEKGDIPEGYSVSREKKERFSLILESASTNQTSMYLCASSLLGSGYNEQFFGPGTRLTVL.

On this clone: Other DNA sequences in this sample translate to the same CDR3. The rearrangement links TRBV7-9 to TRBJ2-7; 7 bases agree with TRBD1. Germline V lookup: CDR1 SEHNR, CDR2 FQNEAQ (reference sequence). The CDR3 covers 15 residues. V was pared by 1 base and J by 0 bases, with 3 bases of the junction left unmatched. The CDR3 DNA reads TGTGCCAGCAGCTTAGAGGGGGCTAGCTCCTACGAGCAGTACTTC. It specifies CASSLEGASSYEQYF.

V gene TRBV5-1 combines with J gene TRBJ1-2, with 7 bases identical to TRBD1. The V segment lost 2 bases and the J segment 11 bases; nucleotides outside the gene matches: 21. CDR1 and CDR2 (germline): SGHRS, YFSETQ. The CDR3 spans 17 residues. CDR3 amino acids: CASSFEGADGPMRGYTF. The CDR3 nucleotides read TGCGCCAGCAGCTTCGAGGGGGCCGACGGTCCTATGAGGGGTTACACCTTC.

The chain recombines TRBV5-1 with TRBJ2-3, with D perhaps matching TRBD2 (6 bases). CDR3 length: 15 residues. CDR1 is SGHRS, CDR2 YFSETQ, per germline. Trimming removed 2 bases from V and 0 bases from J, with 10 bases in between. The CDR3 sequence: CASSLSGLSTDTQYF. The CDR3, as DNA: TGCGCCAGCAGCTTATCAGGACTAAGCACAGATACGCAGTATTTT.

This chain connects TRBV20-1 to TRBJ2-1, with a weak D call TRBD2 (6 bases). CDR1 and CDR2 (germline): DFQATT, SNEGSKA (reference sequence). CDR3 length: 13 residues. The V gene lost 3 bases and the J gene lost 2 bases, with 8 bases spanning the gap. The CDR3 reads CSASSGAYNEQFF. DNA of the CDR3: TGCAGTGCTAGTTCGGGAGCCTACAATGAGCAGTTCTTC.

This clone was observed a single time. CDR3: CASSFSRSGNQPQHF. The CDR3 DNA follows: TGTGCCAGCAGTTTTAGTCGGTCTGGCAATCAGCCCCAGCATTTT. The V gene is TRBV28, the J gene TRBJ1-5; D gene ambiguous. This CDR3 has 15 residues. Between the trimmed V and J ends, which lost 3 bases and 2 bases, there was a span of 11 bases. Germline loops: CDR1 MDHEN, CDR2 SYDVKM. The full variable domain, completed using reference TRBV28 and TRBJ1-5, is DVKVTQSSRYLVKRTGEKVFLECVQDMDHENMFWYRQDPGLGLRLIYFSYDVKMKEKGDIPEGYSVSREKKERFSLILESASTNQTSMYLCASSFSRSGNQPQHFGDGTRLSIL.

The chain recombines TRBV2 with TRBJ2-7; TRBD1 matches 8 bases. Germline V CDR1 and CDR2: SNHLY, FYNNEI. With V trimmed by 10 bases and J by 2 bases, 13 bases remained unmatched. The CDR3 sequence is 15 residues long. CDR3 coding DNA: TGTGCCACTTGGAATCGACAGGGGAGGACCTACGAGCAGTACTTC. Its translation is CATWNRQGRTYEQYF.

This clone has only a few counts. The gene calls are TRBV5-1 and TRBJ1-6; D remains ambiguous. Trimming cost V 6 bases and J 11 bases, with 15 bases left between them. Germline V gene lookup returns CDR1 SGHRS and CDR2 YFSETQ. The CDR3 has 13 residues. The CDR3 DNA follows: TGCGCCAGCAAATTTAATGACGGGACACCCCTCCACTTT. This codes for CASKFNDGTPLHF.

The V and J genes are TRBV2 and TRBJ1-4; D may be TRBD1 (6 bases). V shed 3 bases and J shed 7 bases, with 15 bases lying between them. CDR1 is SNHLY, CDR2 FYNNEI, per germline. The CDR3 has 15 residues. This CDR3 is CASSDGGGAGEKLFF. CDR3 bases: TGTGCCAGCAGTGACGGCGGGGGCGCAGGTGAAAAACTGTTTTTT.

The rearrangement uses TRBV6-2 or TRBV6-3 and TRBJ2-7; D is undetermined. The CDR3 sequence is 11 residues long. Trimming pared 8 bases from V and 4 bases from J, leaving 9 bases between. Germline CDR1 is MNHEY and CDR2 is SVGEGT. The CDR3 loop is CASGRGYEQYF. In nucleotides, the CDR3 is TGTGCCAGCGGCCGAGGTTACGAGCAGTACTTC.

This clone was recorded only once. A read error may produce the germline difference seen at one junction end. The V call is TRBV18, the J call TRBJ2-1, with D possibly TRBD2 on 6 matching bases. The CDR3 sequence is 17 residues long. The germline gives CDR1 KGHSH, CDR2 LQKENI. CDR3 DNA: TGTGCCAGCTCATCACCCGCGGTAGCGGACCCCTACAATGAGCAGTTCTTC. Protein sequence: CASSSPAVADPYNEQFF.

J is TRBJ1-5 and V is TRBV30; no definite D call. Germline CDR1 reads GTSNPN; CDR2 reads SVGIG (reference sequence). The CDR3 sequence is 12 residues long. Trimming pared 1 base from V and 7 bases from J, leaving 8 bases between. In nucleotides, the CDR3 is TGTGCCTGGAGTGAGGGTAGACAGCCCCAGCATTTT. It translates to CAWSEGRQPQHF.

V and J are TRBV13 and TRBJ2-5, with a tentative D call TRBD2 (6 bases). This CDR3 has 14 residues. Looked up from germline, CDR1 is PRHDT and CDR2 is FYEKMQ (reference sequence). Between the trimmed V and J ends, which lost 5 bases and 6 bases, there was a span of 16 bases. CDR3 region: CASSPPDYHKTQYF. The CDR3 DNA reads TGTGCCAGCAGCCCCCCGGACTACCATAAGACCCAGTACTTC.

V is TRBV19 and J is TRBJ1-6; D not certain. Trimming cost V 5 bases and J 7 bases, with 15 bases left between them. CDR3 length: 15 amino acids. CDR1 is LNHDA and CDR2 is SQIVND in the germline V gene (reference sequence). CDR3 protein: CASSPRGDRNSPLHF. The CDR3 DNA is TGTGCCAGTAGTCCGCGGGGAGATAGGAATTCACCCCTCCACTTT.

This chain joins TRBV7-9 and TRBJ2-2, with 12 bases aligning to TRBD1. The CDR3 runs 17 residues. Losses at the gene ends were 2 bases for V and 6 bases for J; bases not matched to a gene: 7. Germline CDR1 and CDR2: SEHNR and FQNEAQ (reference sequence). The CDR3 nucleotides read TGTGCCAGCAGCTTAAGTGGGACAGGGGGCATTGCCGGGGAGCTGTTTTTT. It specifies CASSLSGTGGIAGELFF.

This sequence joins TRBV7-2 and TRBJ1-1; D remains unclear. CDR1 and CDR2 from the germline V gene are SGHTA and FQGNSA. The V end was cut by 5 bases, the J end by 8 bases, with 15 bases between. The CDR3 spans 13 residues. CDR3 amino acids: CASSHSRRAEAFF. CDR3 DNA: TGTGCCAGCAGCCATTCGCGACGGGCGGAAGCTTTCTTT. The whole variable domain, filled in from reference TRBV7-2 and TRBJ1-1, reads GAGVSQSPSNKVTEKGKDVELRCDPISGHTALYWYRQSLGQGLEFLIYFQGNSAPDKSGLPSDRFSAERTGGSVSTLTIQRTQQEDSAVYLCASSHSRRAEAFFGQGTRLTVV.

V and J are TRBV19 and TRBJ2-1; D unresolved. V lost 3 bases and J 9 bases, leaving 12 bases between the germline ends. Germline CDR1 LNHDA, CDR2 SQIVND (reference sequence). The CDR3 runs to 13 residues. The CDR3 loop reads CASSMPPLGEQFF. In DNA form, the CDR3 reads TGTGCCAGTAGTATGCCCCCACTCGGTGAGCAGTTCTTC.

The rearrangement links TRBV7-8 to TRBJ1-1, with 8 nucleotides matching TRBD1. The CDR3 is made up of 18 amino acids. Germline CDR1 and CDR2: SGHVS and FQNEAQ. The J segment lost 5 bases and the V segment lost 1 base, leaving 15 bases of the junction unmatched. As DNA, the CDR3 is TGTGCCAGCAGCTTAGGTGTTGGCACACAGGGGGAGGTAACTGAAGCTTTCTTT. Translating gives CASSLGVGTQGEVTEAFF. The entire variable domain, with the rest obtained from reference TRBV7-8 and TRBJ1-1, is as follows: GAGVSQSPRYKVAKRGQDVALRCDPISGHVSLFWYQQALGQGPEFLTYFQNEAQLDKSGLPSDRFFAERPEGSVSTLKIQRTQQEDSAVYLCASSLGVGTQGEVTEAFFGQGTRLTVV.

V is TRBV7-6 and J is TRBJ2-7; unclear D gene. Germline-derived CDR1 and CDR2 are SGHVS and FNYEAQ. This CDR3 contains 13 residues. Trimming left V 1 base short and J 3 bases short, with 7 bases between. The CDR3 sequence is CASSLGLGYEQYF. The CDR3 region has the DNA TGTGCCAGCAGCTTAGGCCTGGGCTACGAGCAGTACTTC.